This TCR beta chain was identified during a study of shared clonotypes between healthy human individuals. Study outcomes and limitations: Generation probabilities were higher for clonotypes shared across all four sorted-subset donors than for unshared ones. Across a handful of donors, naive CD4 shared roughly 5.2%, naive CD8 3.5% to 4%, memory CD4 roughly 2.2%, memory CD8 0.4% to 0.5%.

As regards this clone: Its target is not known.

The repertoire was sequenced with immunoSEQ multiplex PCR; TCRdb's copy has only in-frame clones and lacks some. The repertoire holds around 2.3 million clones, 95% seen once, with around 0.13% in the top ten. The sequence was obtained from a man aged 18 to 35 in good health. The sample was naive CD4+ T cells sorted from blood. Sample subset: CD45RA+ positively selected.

This CDR3 reads CASRSDRHSNQPQHF. In nucleotides, the CDR3 is TGTGCCAGCAGGTCGGACAGACATAGCAATCAGCCCCAGCATTTT. This chain uses TRBV28 with TRBJ1-5; D possibly corresponds to TRBD1 (6 bases). The CDR3 covers 15 residues. V shed 6 bases and J shed 0 bases, with 12 bases lying between them. CDR1 and CDR2 from the germline V gene are MDHEN and SYDVKM. The variable domain in full, completed from reference TRBV28 and TRBJ1-5, reads DVKVTQSSRYLVKRTGEKVFLECVQDMDHENMFWYRQDPGLGLRLIYFSYDVKMKEKGDIPEGYSVSREKKERFSLILESASTNQTSMYLCASRSDRHSNQPQHFGDGTRLSIL.